The 12 T cell receptor beta chains presented below share a single source sample, sequenced in a study of T cell responses to AZD1222 COVID-19 vaccine. TCRdb's copy holds only in-frame clones and misses some; the assay was immunoSEQ multiplex PCR. The sample shows 95,000 to 100,000 clones, less than 95% of them seen only once. The sequences come from peripheral blood, collected on day 0 of AZD1222 vaccination. Receptor source: an adult in good health.

This chain links TRBV4-1 with TRBJ2-2; D is perhaps TRBD1 (5 bases). The CDR3 is made up of 16 amino acids. Germline CDR1 and CDR2: MGHRA and YSYEKL. Trimming cost V 4 bases and J 4 bases, with 16 bases left between them. Here the CDR3 DNA reads TGCGCCAGCAGCCCCCCTGTTCGGCAGGGCACCGGGGAGCTGTTTTTT. Amino acid sequence: CASSPPVRQGTGELFF.

This rearrangement joins TRBV28 to TRBJ1-1, with D possibly being TRBD1 (6 bases). The CDR3 is 15 residues long. With 3 bases removed from V and 1 base from J, the gap between germline ends came to 12 bases. Per the germline V gene, CDR1 is MDHEN and CDR2 is SYDVKM. The CDR3 DNA reads TGTGCCAGCAGTTTGAGGGGGGTAACGAACACTGAAGCTTTCTTT. As protein: CASSLRGVTNTEAFF.

The V and J genes are TRBV7-8 and TRBJ1-3; tentative D call: TRBD1 (5 bases). Per germline, CDR1 SGHVS and CDR2 FQNEAQ. The CDR3 totals 14 residues. The V end was cut by 0 bases, the J end by 4 bases, with 7 bases between. In nucleotides, the CDR3 is TGTGCCAGCAGCTTAGCGGGGGGAGGAAACACCATATATTTT. It yields the protein CASSLAGGGNTIYF.

This clone was seen once. The chain joins TRBV20-1 to TRBJ1-6; 7 bases line up with TRBD1. This CDR3 spans 15 amino acids. The germline CDR1 and CDR2 sequences are DFQATT and SNEGSKA (reference sequence). With V trimmed by 3 bases and J by 10 bases, 12 bases remained unmatched. This CDR3 is CSASLQEGAGSPLHF. CDR3 nucleotide sequence: TGCAGTGCTAGTCTCCAGGAGGGGGCAGGCTCACCCCTCCACTTT.

The genes are TRBV3-1 (or the pseudogene TRBV3-2) and TRBJ1-5; 8 positions agree with TRBD1. The CDR3 is 16 amino acids. V gave up 4 bases and J gave up 0 bases; unmatched junction bases: 5. Germline values: CDR1 LGHDT, CDR2 YNNKEL (reference sequence). The CDR3 loop reads CASSPRTGYSNQPQHF. In DNA, the CDR3 is TGTGCCAGCAGCCCACGGACAGGGTATAGCAATCAGCCCCAGCATTTT.

The chain carries TRBV12-3 or TRBV12-4 and TRBJ1-1; no definite D call. V was pared by 6 bases and J by 10 bases, with 12 bases between. This CDR3 region has 11 residues. The CDR3, as DNA: TGTGCCAGCAGGACCCGGGAGGTAGCTTTCTTT. Amino acid sequence: CASRTREVAFF.

The rearrangement uses TRBV3-1 (or the pseudogene TRBV3-2) and TRBJ2-5; D call uncertain. The CDR3 is 13 residues long. The germline V and J ends were trimmed by 2 bases and 3 bases, with 7 bases remaining between them. Germline-derived CDR1 and CDR2 are LGHDT and YNNKEL (reference sequence). The DNA for the CDR3 is TGTGCCAGCAGCCAAATTAGGGAAGAGACCCAGTACTTC. It encodes CASSQIREETQYF.

This chain connects TRBV11-2 to TRBJ2-1, with D tentatively TRBD2 (6 bases). The germline V gene encodes CDR1 SGHAT and CDR2 FQNNGV. This CDR3 contains 15 residues. V dropped 0 bases and J dropped 10 bases, with 16 bases sitting between them. The CDR3 here is CASSLDGVGSREQFF. CDR3 nucleotides: TGTGCCAGCAGCTTAGATGGAGTCGGGAGTAGGGAGCAGTTCTTC.

This clone was seen just once. The genes are TRBV5-1 and TRBJ2-7, with 10 bases lining up with TRBD2. V trimming: 0 bases; J trimming: 3 bases; junction bases outside the gene matches: 3. Germline V gene data show CDR1 as SGHRS and CDR2 as YFSETQ. CDR3 size: 15 residues. CDR3 in amino acids: CASSLELAGNYEQYF. CDR3 DNA: TGCGCCAGCAGCTTGGAACTAGCGGGGAACTACGAGCAGTACTTC.

V is TRBV28 and J is TRBJ1-5; TRBD1 matches 11 bases. Trimming removed 4 bases from V and 5 bases from J; junction bases left unmatched: 7. The CDR3 extends over 16 amino acids. Germline V gene sequence: CDR1 MDHEN, CDR2 SYDVKM. The chain's CDR3 is CASSYPGQGGYQPQHF. CDR3 nucleotides: TGTGCCAGCAGTTACCCGGGACAGGGGGGGTATCAGCCCCAGCATTTT.

V gene TRBV5-1 combines with J gene TRBJ2-5, with TRBD2 matching 15 bases. Losses at the gene ends were 4 bases for V and 2 bases for J; bases not matched to a gene: 3. The CDR3 is 16 residues long. The germline V gene encodes CDR1 SGHRS and CDR2 YFSETQ. CDR3 loop: CASSPGLAGGQETQYF. CDR3 DNA sequence: TGCGCCAGCAGCCCGGGACTAGCGGGGGGTCAAGAGACCCAGTACTTC.

The chain links TRBV7-3 to TRBJ1-6; TRBD1 might be the D (6 bases). The CDR3 spans 16 residues. Trimming pared 5 bases from V and 0 bases from J, leaving 11 bases between. Looked up from germline, CDR1 is SGHTA and CDR2 is FQGTGA. In DNA, the CDR3 is TGTGCCAGCAGCGCGAGGGGGAGCTCCTATAATTCACCCCTCCACTTT. Translated, it gives CASSARGSSYNSPLHF.